Presented here are 2 T cell receptor beta chains from one specimen sequenced in a study of blood T cell repertoires in COVID-19. Data came from immunoSEQ multiplex PCR; TCRdb stores just in-frame clones and leaves some out. The table shows a few hundred thousand clones, with approximately 86% occurring only once. Sequenced material: peripheral blood. These receptor sequences come from a man between 60 and 75 years old with acute or convalescent COVID-19.

The V call is TRBV19, the J call TRBJ2-5; 7 bases are shared with TRBD2. Trimming took 3 bases from V and 2 from J; bases not matched to a gene: 3. CDR1 and CDR2 from the germline V gene are LNHDA and SQIVND (reference sequence). This CDR3 comprises 14 residues. CDR3: CASSMGGGQETQYF. CDR3 bases: TGTGCCAGTAGTATGGGGGGGGGACAAGAGACCCAGTACTTC.

The chain combines TRBV19 with TRBJ2-5, with TRBD1 matching over 12 bases. V trimming: 10 bases; J trimming: 5 bases; junction bases outside the gene matches: 8. The length of the CDR3 is 14 residues. Germline lookup yields CDR1 LNHDA and CDR2 SQIVND (reference sequence). The CDR3 region has the DNA TGTGCCACCAGGGACAGGGGGCAAGGGGAGACCCAGTACTTC. Translating it yields CATRDRGQGETQYF.